The clone carrying this T cell receptor beta chain was detected ten times or more. What it recognizes is unknown. Fresh peripheral blood, 8 to 10 ml, was the source of the PBMCs. The V gene lost 5 bases and the J gene lost 1 base, with 24 bases spanning the gap. The CDR3 covers 19 residues. The germline CDR1 and CDR2 sequences are SGHVS and FQNEAQ. This specimen comes from a study of T cells in Graves' hyperthyroidism and ophthalmopathy. Study-wide context: Peripheral blood was secured at the point of initial diagnosis, before any treatment.

Overall study results and limits: Stable hyperthyroidism was told apart from ophthalmopathy by a model built on 13 V-J features. Ophthalmopathy, which appeared later, was predicted by the model a median roughly 6.5 months before onset.

Amplification of TCR beta CDR3 regions used RNA as the template. The HTBI set primed first-round TCR CDR3 RT-PCR. TCRdb reprocessed the multiplex PCR reads with MiXCR, giving one entry per CDR3 protein. The table shows hundreds of thousands of distinct CDR3 sequences, with about 14% occurring only once. The sequence came from a woman between 50 and 59 years old with Graves' ophthalmopathy. The sample consisted of blood. The gene calls are TRBV7-8 and TRBJ2-1, with D maybe TRBD2 (6 bases). The CDR3 protein is CASSQPRRGSLTSYNEQFF. CDR3 DNA sequence: TGTGCCAGCAGCCAGCCGAGGCGGGGCTCACTCACTTCCTACAATGAGCAGTTCTTC.